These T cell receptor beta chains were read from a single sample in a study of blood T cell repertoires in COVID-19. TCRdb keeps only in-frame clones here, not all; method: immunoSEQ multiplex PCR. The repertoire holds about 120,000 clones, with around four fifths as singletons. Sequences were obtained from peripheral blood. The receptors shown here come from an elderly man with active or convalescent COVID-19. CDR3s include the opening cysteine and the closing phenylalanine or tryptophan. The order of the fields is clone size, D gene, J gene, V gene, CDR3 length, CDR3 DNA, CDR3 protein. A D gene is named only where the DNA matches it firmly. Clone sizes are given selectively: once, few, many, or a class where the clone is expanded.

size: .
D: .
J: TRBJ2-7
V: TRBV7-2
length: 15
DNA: TGTGCCAGCAGCTTGTACTCCCTCAACTCCTACGAGCAGTACTTC
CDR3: CASSLYSLNSYEQYF

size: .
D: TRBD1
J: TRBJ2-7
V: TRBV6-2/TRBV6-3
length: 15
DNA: TGTGCCAGCAGTTACCACGGGACAGGGACGTACGAGCAGTACTTC
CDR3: CASSYHGTGTYEQYF

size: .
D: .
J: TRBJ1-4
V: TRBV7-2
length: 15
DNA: TGTGCCAGCAGCTTAGACCACAGGGTGGAAGAAAAACTGTTTTTT
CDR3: CASSLDHRVEEKLFF

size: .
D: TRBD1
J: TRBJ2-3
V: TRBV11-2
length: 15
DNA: TGTGCCAGCAGCTTAAACCGGGACAGCTTGTATACGCAGTATTTT
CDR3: CASSLNRDSLYTQYF

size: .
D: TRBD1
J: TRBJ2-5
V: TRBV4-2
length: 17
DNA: TGTGCCAGCAGCCAAGGACTTGAGGGGGCGCACCAAGAGACCCAGTACTTC
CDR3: CASSQGLEGAHQETQYF

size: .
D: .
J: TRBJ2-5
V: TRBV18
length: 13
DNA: TGTGCCAGCTCACGAGGCAGCCAAGAGACCCAGTACTTC
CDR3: CASSRGSQETQYF

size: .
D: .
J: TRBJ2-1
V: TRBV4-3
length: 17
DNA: TGCGCCAGCAGCCAAGATGGTAGGGGTGAGTCCTACAATGAGCAGTTCTTC
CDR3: CASSQDGRGESYNEQFF

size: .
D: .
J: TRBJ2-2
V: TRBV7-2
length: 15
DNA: TGTGCCAGCAGCTTAGTCTGGGGAGCTCCCGGGGAGCTGTTTTTT
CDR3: CASSLVWGAPGELFF

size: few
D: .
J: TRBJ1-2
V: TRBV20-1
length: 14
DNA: TGCAGTGCTAGTTCGTCGGGGTCCTACTATGGCTACACCTTC
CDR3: CSASSSGSYYGYTF

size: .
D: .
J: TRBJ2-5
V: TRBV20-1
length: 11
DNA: TGCAGTGCTGCCCGGCAAGAGACCCAGTACTTC
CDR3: CSAARQETQYF

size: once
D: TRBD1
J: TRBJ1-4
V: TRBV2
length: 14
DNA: TGTGCCAGCAGATGGACAGGGGGGAATGAAAAACTGTTTTTT
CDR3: CASRWTGGNEKLFF

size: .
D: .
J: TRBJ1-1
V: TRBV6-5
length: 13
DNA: TGTGCCAGCAGTTGGACAGCGAACACTGAAGCTTTCTTT
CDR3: CASSWTANTEAFF

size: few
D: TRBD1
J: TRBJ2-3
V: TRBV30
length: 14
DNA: TGTGCCTGGAGGCGGACAGGAGCCACAGATACGCAGTATTTT
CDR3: CAWRRTGATDTQYF

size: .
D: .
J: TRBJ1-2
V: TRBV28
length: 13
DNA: TGTGCCAGCAGTTGGACAGCCCTCTATGGCTACACCTTC
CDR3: CASSWTALYGYTF

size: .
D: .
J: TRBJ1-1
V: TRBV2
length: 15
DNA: TGTGCCAGCAGCGGTAGACGGGGGGTTGGCACTGAAGCTTTCTTT
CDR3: CASSGRRGVGTEAFF

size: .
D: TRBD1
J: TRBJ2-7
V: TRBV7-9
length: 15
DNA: TGTGCCAGCAGCTGGAAGGACAGGGGAATCTACGAGCAGTACTTC
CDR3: CASSWKDRGIYEQYF

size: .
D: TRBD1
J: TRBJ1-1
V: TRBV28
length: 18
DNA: TGTGCCAGCAGTCGGACTTCGACAGGGGGCTGGAGGGACACTGAAGCTTTCTTT
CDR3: CASSRTSTGGWRDTEAFF

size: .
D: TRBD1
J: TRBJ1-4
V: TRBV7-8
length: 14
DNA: TGTGCCAGCAGCTCACAGGGGACTAATGAAAAACTGTTTTTT
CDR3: CASSSQGTNEKLFF

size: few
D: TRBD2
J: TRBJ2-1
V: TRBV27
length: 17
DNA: TGTGCCAGCACCTTACGGACTAGCGGGGGGGAATACAATGAGCAGTTCTTC
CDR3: CASTLRTSGGEYNEQFF

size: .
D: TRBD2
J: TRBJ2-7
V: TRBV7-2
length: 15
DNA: TGTGCCAGCAGCTTATGGCGCGGACTAGCCTACGAGCAGTACTTC
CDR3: CASSLWRGLAYEQYF

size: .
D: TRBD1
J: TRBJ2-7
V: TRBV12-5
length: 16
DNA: TGTGCTAGTGGTCCAAAGACGGGGACAGGGAAGGACGAGCAGTACTTC
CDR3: CASGPKTGTGKDEQYF

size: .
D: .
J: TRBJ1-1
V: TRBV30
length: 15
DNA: TGTGCCTGGAGTACCCCTGGACAGAAGAACACTGAAGCTTTCTTT
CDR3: CAWSTPGQKNTEAFF

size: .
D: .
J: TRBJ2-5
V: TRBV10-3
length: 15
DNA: TGTGCCATCAGTGCGGGATCTAACCTACAAGAGACCCAGTACTTC
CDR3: CAISAGSNLQETQYF

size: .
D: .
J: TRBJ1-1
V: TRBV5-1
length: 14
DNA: TGCGCCAGCAGCCTGCAGGGGACCAACACTGAAGCTTTCTTT
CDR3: CASSLQGTNTEAFF

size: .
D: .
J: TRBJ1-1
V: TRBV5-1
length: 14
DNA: TGCGCCAGCAGCTTGGACAGAACGAACACTGAAGCTTTCTTT
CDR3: CASSLDRTNTEAFF

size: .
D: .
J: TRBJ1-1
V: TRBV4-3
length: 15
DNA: TGCGCCAGCAGCCAAGACGGGGAGGGGGTGACTGAAGCTTTCTTT
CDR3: CASSQDGEGVTEAFF

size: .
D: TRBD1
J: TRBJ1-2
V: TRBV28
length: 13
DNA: TGTGCCAGCAGTTTTCAGGGGGGAAATGGCTACACCTTC
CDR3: CASSFQGGNGYTF

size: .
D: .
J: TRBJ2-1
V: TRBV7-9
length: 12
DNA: TGTGCCAGCAGCGGACAAGTAAGTGAGCAGTTCTTC
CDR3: CASSGQVSEQFF

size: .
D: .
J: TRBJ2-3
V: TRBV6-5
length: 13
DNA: TGTGCCAGCAGTCGCCTGGCCACAGATACGCAGTATTTT
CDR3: CASSRLATDTQYF

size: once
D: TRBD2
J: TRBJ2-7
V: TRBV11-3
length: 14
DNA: TGTGCCAGCAGCCACACTAGCGGGGTGTACGAGCAGTACTTC
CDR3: CASSHTSGVYEQYF

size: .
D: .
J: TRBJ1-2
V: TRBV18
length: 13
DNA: TGTGCCAGCTCACCGGAGGCGGTTTCTGGCTACACCTTC
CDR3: CASSPEAVSGYTF

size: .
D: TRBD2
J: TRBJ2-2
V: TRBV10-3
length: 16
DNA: TGTGCCATCAGTGAGTCGCGGGGGACGAACACCGGGGAGCTGTTTTTT
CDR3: CAISESRGTNTGELFF

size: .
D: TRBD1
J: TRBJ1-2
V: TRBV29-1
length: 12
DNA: TGCACCGGGGCCCAGGGGGCAGACGGCTACACCTTC
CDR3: CTGAQGADGYTF

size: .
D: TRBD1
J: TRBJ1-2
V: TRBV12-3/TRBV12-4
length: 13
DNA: TGTGCCAGCAGCCGGGGACAGGGGAATGGCTACACCTTC
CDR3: CASSRGQGNGYTF

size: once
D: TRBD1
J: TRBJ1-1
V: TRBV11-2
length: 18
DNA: TGTGCCAGCAGCTTAGACCCGGGCCGGACAGGGAGGGGCACTGAAGCTTTCTTT
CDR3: CASSLDPGRTGRGTEAFF

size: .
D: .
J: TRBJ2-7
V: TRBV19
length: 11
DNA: TGTGCCAGTGCTGGGGGGTACGAGCAGTACTTC
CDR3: CASAGGYEQYF

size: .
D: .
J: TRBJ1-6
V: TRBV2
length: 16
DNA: TGTGCCAGCAGTGCGGGGGGCGGCTCCTATAATTCACCCCTCCACTTT
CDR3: CASSAGGGSYNSPLHF

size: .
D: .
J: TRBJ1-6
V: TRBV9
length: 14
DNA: TGTGCCAGCAGCGTAGCTACCCAGGGCCTCCCCCTCCACTTT
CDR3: CASSVATQGLPLHF

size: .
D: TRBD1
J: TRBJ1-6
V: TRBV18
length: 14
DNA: TGTGCCAGCTCACGGGACAGGGGCGCTTCACCCCTCCACTTT
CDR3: CASSRDRGASPLHF

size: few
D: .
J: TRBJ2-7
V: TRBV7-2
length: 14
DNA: TGTGCCAGCAGCTTAGGACAGACGTTCTACGAGCAGTACTTC
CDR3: CASSLGQTFYEQYF